The clone carrying this T cell receptor (beta chain) was seen a few times. Its specificity is not known. The data are from a study of T cells in Graves' hyperthyroidism and ophthalmopathy. Overall study findings and caveats: Classification by a 13 V-J model distinguished ophthalmopathy from stable hyperthyroidism.

The CDR3 is 12 residues long. CDR1 is SQVTM, CDR2 ANQGSEA, per germline. Trimming at V came to 6 bases and at J to 1 base, leaving 2 bases not matched to a gene. RNA transcripts were the template for amplifying TCR beta CDR3 regions. TCR CDR3 underwent first-round RT-PCR with the HTBI primer set. TCRdb reprocessed the multiplex PCR reads with MiXCR, giving one entry per CDR3 protein. Here the sample spans under 500,000 distinct CDR3 sequences, over 11% being singletons. This chain connects TRBV29-1 to TRBJ2-5; 7 nucleotides align to TRBD1. This sequence was found in a man aged 50 to 59 with Graves' ophthalmopathy. Sequenced material: blood. For the CDR3, the DNA is TGCAGCGTAGGGACAGCCCAAGAGACCCAGTACTTC. Residues: CSVGTAQETQYF.